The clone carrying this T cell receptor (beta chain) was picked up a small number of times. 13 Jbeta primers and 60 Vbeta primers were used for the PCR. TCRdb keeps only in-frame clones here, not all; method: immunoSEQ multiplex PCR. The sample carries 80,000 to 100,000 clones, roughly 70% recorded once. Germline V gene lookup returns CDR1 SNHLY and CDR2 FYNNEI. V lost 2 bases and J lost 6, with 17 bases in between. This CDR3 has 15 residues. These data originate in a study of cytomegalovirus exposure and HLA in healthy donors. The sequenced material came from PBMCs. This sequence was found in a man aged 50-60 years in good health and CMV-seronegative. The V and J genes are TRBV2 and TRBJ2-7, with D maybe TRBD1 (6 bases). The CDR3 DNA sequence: TGTGCCAGCAGTGAAAGGGGGTATCAACGGGGCGAGCAGTACTTC. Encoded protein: CASSERGYQRGEQYF. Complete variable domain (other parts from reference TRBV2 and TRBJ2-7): EPEVTQTPSHQVTQMGQEVILRCVPISNHLYFYWYRQILGQKVEFLVSFYNNEISEKSEIFDDQFSVERPDGSNFTLKIRSTKLEDSAMYFCASSERGYQRGEQYFGPGTRLTVT.